The text below deals with one TCR beta chain. Antigen unknown. This record comes from a study of a mutant IDH1 vaccine in newly diagnosed glioma. As to time point: week 5, during vaccination. The content of each vaccine dose was 300 ug of mutant IDH1 20-mer peptide, and topical imiquimod accompanied it. The CDR3 contains 14 residues. The V and J ends lost 2 bases and 0 bases respectively, with 7 bases between them. In germline, CDR1 is MNHEY, CDR2 SMNVEV (reference sequence). Generated by immunoSEQ multiplex PCR, the TCRdb table keeps only in-frame clones and is missing some. Here the sample spans some 29,000 clones, approximately 86% being singletons.

V usage is TRBV27 and J usage is TRBJ1-1, with D unresolved. The sequence derives from a woman aged 40-49 years with glioma. Some clones in this sample may be carry-over from other donors' samples. This specimen was peripheral blood mononuclear cells (PBMCs), taken from a glioma patient whose treatment included an IDH1 peptide vaccine. As DNA, the CDR3 is TGTGCCAGCAGTTTAACAGCCATGAACACTGAAGCTTTCTTT. Translated: CASSLTAMNTEAFF.